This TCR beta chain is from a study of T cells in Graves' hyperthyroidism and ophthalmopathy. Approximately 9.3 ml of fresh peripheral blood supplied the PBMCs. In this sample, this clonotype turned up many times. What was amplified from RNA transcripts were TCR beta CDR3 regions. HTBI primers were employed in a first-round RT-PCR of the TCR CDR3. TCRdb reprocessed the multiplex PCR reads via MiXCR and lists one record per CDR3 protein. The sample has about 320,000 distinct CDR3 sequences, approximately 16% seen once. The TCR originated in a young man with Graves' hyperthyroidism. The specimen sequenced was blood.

Here the CDR3 reads CASSSYTRTGQETQYF. CDR3 DNA sequence: TGTGCCAGCAGCTCTTACACTCGGACAGGGCAAGAGACCCAGTACTTC. This chain joins TRBV7-9 and TRBJ2-5; 8 bases are shared with TRBD1. V shed 4 bases and J 2 bases; nucleotides not matched to a gene: 9. CDR3 length equals 16 residues. Germline-derived CDR1 and CDR2 are SEHNR and FQNEAQ (reference sequence).